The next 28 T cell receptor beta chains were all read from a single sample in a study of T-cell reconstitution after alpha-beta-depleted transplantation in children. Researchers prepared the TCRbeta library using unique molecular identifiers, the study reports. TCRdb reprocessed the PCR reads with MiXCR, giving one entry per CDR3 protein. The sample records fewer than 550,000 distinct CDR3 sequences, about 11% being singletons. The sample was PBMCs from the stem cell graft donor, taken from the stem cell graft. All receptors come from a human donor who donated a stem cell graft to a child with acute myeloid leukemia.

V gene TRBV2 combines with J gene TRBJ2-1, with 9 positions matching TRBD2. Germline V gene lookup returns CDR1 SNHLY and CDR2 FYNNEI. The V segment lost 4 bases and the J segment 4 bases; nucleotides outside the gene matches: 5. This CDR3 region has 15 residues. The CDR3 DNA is TGTGCCAGCAGTGTTCGACTAGCGGCTTACAATGAGCAGTTCTTC. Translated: CASSVRLAAYNEQFF.

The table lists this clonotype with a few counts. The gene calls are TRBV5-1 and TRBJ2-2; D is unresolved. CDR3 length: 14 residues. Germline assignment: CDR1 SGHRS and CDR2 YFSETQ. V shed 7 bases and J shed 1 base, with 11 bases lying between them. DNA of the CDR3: TGCGCCAGCGCAGAGGCCGTGAACACCGGGGAGCTGTTTTTT. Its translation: CASAEAVNTGELFF.

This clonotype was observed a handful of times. The CDR3 sequence: CASSQWVGETQYF. In DNA form, the CDR3 reads TGCGCCAGCAGCCAATGGGTGGGGGAGACCCAGTACTTC. The chain carries TRBV4-1 and TRBJ2-5, with D unresolved. CDR1 and CDR2 from the germline V gene are MGHRA and YSYEKL. This CDR3 has 13 residues. The V end was cut by 2 bases, the J end by 5 bases, with 9 bases between.

In DNA form, the CDR3 reads TGCGCCAGCAGCCCCTCGTACGGTGAGCAGTTCTTC. Translation gives CASSPSYGEQFF. The J gene is TRBJ2-1, the V gene TRBV5-1; D gene uncertain. Trimming shortened V by 4 bases and J by 9 bases, and 11 bases separated the two germline ends. Germline V gives CDR1 SGHRS, CDR2 YFSETQ. The CDR3 has 12 residues.

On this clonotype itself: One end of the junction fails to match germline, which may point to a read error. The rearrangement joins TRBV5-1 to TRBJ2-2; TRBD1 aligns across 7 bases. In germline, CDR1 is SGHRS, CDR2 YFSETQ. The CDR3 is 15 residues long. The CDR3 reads CASSITGAYTWELFF. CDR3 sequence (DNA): TGCGCCAGCAGCATTACAGGGGCCTACACCTGGGAGCTGTTTTTT.

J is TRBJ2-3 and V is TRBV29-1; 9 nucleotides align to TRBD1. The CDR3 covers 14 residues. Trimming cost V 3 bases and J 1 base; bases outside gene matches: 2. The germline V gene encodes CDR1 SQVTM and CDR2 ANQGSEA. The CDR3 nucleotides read TGCAGCGTTGACCGGACAGGGGGCACAGATACGCAGTATTTT. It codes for CSVDRTGGTDTQYF.

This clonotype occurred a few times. The CDR3 DNA is TGTGCCAGTAGTTTGGCTCTAAGAACGAATGAGCAGTTCTTC. This sequence encodes CASSLALRTNEQFF. The V call is TRBV19, the J call TRBJ2-1; D gene uncertain. CDR1 and CDR2 (germline): LNHDA, SQIVND (reference sequence). The CDR3 spans 14 residues. Trimming cost V 5 bases and J 7 bases, with 15 bases left between them.

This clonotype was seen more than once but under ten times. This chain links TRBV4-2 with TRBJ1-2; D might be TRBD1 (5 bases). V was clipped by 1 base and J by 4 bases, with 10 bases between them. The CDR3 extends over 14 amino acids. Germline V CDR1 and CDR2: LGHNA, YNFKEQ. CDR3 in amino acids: CASSQVDRLYGYTF. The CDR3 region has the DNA TGTGCCAGCAGCCAAGTAGACAGACTCTATGGCTACACCTTC.

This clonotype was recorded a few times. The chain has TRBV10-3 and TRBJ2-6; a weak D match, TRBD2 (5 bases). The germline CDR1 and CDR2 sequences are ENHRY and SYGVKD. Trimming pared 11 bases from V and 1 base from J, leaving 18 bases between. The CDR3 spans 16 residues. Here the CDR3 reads CAVWPGVLSGANVLTF. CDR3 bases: TGTGCCGTTTGGCCCGGGGTCCTTTCTGGGGCCAACGTCCTGACTTTC.

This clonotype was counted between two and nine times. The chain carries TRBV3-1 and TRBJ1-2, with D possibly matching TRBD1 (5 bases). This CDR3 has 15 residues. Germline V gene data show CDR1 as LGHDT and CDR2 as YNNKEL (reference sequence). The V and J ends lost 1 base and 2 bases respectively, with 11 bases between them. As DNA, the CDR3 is TGTGCCAGCAGCCAAGGGGGCAACACCAACTATGGCTACACCTTC. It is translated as CASSQGGNTNYGYTF.

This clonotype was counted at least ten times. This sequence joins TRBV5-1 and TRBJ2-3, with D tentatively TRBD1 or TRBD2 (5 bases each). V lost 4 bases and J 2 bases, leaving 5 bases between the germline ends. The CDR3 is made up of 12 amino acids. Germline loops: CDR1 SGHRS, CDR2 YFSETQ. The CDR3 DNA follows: TGCGCCAGCAGCGGGACCACAGATACGCAGTATTTT. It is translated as CASSGTTDTQYF.

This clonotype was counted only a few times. As DNA, the CDR3 is TGTGCCAGCAGCGCTACAGGGTGGGGTGAAAAACTGTTTTTT. Translation gives CASSATGWGEKLFF. The rearrangement joins TRBV9 to TRBJ1-4; a possible D gene is TRBD1 (6 bases). V shed 3 bases and J shed 7 bases, with 13 bases lying between them. This CDR3 has 14 amino acids. Germline loops: CDR1 SGDLS, CDR2 YYNGEE.

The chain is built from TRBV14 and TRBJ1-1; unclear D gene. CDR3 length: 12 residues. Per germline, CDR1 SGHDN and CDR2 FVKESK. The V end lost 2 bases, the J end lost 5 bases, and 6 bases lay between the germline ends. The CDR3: CASSQFVTEAFF. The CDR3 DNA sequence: TGTGCCAGCAGCCAATTTGTAACTGAAGCTTTCTTT.

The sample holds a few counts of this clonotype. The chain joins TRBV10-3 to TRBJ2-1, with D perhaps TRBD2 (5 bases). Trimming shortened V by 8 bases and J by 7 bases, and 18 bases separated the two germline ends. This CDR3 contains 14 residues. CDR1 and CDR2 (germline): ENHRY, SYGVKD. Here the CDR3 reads CAIAGLGGTNEQFF. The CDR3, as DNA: TGTGCCATCGCGGGCCTCGGAGGAACGAATGAGCAGTTCTTC.

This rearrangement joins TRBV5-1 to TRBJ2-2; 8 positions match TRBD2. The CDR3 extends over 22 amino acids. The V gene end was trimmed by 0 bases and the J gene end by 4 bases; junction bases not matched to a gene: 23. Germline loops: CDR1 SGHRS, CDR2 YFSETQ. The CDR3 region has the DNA TGCGCCAGCAGCTTGGTGCCTCTCCGGGACGGGAGACTAGCGCACGTCACCGGGGAGCTGTTTTTT. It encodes CASSLVPLRDGRLAHVTGELFF.

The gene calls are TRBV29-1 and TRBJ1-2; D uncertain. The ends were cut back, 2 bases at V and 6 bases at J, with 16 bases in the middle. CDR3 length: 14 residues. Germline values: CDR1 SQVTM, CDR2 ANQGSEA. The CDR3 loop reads CSVEFLGFSNGYTF. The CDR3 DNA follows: TGCAGCGTTGAATTCCTGGGATTCTCCAATGGCTACACCTTC. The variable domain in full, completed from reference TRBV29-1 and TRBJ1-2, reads SAVISQKPSRDICQRGTSLTIQCQVDSQVTMMFWYRQQPGQSLTLIATANQGSEATYESGFVIDKFPISRPNLTFSTLTVSNMSPEDSSIYLCSVEFLGFSNGYTFGSGTRLTVV.

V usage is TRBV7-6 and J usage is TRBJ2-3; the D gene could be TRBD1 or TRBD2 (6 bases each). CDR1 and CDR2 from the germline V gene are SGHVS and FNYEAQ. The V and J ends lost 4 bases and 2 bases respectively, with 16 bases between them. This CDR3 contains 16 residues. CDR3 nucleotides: TGTGCCAGCAGCTCCCCGAGGTGGGGGGCCACAGATACGCAGTATTTT. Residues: CASSSPRWGATDTQYF. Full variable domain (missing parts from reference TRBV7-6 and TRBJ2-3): GAGVSQSPRYKVTKRGQDVALRCDPISGHVSLYWYRQALGQGPEFLTYFNYEAQQDKSGLPNDRFSAERPEGSISTLTIQRTEQRDSAMYRCASSSPRWGATDTQYFGPGTRLTVL.

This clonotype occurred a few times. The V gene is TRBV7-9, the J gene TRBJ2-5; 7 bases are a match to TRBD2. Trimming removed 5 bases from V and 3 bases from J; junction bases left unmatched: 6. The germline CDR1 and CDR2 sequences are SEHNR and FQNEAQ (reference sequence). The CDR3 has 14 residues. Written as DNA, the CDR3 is TGTGCCAGCAGCGCGGGACTATATGAAGAGACCCAGTACTTC. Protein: CASSAGLYEETQYF.

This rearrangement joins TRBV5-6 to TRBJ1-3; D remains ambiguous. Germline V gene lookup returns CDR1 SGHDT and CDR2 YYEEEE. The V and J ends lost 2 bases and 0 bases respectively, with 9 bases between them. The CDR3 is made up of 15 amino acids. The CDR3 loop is CASSFRVGSGNTIYF. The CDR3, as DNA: TGTGCCAGCAGCTTCCGGGTAGGCTCTGGAAACACCATATATTTT.

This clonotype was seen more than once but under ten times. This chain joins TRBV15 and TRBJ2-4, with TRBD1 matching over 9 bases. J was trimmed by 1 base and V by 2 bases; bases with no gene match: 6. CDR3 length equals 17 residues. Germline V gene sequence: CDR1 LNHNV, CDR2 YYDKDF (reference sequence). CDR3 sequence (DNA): TGTGCCACCAGCAGACCTACAGGGGGCCTTGCCAAAAACATTCAGTACTTC. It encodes CATSRPTGGLAKNIQYF.

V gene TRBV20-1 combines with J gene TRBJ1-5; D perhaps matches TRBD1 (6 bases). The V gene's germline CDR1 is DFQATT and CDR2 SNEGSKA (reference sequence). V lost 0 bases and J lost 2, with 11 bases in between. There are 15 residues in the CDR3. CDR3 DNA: TGCAGTGCTAGAGACAGGGGATTCGGCAATCAGCCCCAGCATTTT. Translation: CSARDRGFGNQPQHF.

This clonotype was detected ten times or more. The CDR3 loop is CASSLEVRRGSYNEQFF. The CDR3 region has the DNA TGTGCCAGCAGCTTAGAGGTCCGGCGGGGCTCCTACAATGAGCAGTTCTTC. The J gene is TRBJ2-1, the V gene TRBV11-2, with TRBD2 as a possible D gene (6 bases). Germline CDR1 and CDR2: SGHAT and FQNNGV. CDR3 length: 17 residues. The germline V and J ends were trimmed by 0 bases and 0 bases, with 12 bases remaining between them.

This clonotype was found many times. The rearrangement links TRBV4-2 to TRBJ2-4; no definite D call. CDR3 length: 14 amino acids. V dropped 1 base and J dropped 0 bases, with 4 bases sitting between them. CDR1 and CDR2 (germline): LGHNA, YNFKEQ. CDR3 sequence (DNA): TGTGCCAGCAGCCAAGTGGGAGCCAAAAACATTCAGTACTTC. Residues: CASSQVGAKNIQYF.

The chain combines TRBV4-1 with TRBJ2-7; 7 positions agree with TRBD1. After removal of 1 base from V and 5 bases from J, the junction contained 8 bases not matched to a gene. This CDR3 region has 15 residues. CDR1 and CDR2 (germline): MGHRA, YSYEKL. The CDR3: CASSQGAGGVDEQYF. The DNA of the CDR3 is TGCGCCAGCAGCCAAGGGGCAGGGGGAGTAGACGAGCAGTACTTC.

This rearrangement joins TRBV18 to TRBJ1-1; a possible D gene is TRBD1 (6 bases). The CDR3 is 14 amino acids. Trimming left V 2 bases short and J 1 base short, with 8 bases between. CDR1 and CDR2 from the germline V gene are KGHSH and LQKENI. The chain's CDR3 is CASSPGQRNTEAFF. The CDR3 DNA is TGTGCCAGCTCACCAGGACAGAGGAACACTGAAGCTTTCTTT. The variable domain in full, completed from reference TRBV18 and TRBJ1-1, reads NAGVMQNPRHLVRRRGQEARLRCSPMKGHSHVYWYRQLPEEGLKFMVYLQKENIIDESGMPKERFSAEFPKEGPSILRIQQVVRGDSAAYFCASSPGQRNTEAFFGQGTRLTVV.

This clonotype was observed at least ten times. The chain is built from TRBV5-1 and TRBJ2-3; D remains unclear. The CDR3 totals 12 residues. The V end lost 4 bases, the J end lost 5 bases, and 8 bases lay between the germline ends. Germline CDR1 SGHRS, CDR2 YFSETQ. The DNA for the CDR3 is TGCGCCAGCAGCCCCTGGGGAGATACGCAGTATTTT. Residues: CASSPWGDTQYF.

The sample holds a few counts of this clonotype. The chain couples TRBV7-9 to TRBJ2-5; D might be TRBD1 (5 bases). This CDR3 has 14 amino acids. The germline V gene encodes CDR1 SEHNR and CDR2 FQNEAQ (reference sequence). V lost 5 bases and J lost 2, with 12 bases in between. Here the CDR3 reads CASSPRQSQETQYF. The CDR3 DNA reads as TGTGCCAGCAGCCCCAGACAGTCACAAGAGACCCAGTACTTC.

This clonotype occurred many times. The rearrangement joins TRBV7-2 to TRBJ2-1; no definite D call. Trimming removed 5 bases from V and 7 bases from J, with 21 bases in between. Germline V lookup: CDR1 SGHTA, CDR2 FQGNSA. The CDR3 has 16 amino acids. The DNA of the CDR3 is TGTGCCAGCAGCCCCGCGCCGGCAGATAGGATGAATGAGCAGTTCTTC. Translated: CASSPAPADRMNEQFF.